The source of this T cell receptor beta chain is a study of cytomegalovirus exposure and HLA in healthy donors. Study-wide results and caveats: In a later analysis, TCR beta V- and J-gene trimming was associated with a missense DCLRE1C variant. Clonal expansion, a later analysis showed, was greater in HLA-associated TCR beta chains than in equally common others. Most TCR sequences were uncommon, yet certain public TCRs appeared in many donors. For most subjects, TCR beta sequences were reported to predict HLA-A and HLA-B alleles with accuracy.

Germline V lookup: CDR1 SGHVS, CDR2 FNYEAQ. With 5 bases clipped from V and 9 bases from J, the junction kept 9 bases outside the gene matches. CDR3 length: 15 amino acids. Primers: 60 Vbeta forward and 13 Jbeta reverse. The method was immunoSEQ multiplex PCR; TCRdb's version includes in-frame clones alone and lacks a portion of them. The sample records 120,000 or so clones, 10% to 13% being singletons. This clone was picked up a small number of times. Its antigen is currently unknown. The gene calls are TRBV7-6 and TRBJ2-1; 11 nucleotides match TRBD2. The sequencing input was PBMCs. This receptor was identified in a woman younger than 30 in good health and CMV-seropositive. The CDR3: CASSAPWLAGGEQFF. The CDR3, as DNA: TGTGCCAGCAGCGCCCCCTGGCTAGCGGGAGGTGAGCAGTTCTTC.